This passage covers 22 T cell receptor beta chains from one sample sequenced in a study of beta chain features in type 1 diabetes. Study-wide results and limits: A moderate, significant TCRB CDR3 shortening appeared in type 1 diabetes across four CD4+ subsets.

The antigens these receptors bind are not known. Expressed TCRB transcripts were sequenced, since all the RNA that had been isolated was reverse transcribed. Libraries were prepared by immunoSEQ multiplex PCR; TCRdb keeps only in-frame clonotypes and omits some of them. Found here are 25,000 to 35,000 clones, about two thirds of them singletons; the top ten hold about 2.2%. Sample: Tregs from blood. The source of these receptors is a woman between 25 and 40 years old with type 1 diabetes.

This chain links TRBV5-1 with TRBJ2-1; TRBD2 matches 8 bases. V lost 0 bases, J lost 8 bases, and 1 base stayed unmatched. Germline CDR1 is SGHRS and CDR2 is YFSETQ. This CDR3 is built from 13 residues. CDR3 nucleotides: TGCGCCAGCAGCTTGGCCGGGAGGGATGAGCAGTTCTTC. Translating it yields CASSLAGRDEQFF.

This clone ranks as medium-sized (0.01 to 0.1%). The CDR3 sequence is CAISDRVYEQYF. CDR3 coding DNA: TGTGCCATCAGTGACAGGGTCTACGAGCAGTACTTC. This sequence joins TRBV10-3 and TRBJ2-7, with D maybe TRBD1 (5 bases). From germline, CDR1 is ENHRY and CDR2 SYGVKD. Trimming shortened V by 3 bases and J by 3 bases, and 6 bases separated the two germline ends. The CDR3 consists of 12 residues.

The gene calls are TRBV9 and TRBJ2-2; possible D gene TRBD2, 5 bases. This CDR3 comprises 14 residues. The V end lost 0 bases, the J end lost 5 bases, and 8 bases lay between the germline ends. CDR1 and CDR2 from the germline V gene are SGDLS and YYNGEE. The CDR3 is CASSVVSGTGELFF. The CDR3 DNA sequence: TGTGCCAGCAGCGTAGTTTCGGGGACCGGGGAGCTGTTTTTT. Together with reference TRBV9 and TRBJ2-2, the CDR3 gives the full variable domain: DSGVTQTPKHLITATGQRVTLRCSPRSGDLSVYWYQQSLDQGLQFLIQYYNGEERAKGNILERFSAQQFPDLHSELNLSSLELGDSALYFCASSVVSGTGELFFGEGSRLTVL.

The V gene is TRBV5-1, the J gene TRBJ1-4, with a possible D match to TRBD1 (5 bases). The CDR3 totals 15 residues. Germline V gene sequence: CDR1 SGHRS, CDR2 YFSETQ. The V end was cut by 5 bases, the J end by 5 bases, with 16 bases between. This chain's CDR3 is CASREAGPGNEKLFF. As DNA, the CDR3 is TGCGCCAGCAGAGAGGCTGGGCCAGGGAATGAAAAACTGTTTTTT. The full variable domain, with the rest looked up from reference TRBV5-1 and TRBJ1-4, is KAGVTQTPRYLIKTRGQQVTLSCSPISGHRSVSWYQQTPGQGLQFLFEYFSETQRNKGNFPGRFSGRQFSNSRSEMNVSTLELGDSALYLCASREAGPGNEKLFFGSGTQLSVL.

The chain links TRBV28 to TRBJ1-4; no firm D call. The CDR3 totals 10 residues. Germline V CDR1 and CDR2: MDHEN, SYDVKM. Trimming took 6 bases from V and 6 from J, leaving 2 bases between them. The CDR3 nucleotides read TGTGCCAGCAGCGATGAAAAACTGTTTTTT. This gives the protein CASSDEKLFF.

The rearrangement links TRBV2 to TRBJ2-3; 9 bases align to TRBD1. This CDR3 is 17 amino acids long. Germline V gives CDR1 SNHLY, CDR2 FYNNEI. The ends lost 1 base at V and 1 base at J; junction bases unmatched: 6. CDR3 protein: CASSEGGTGPRTDTQYF. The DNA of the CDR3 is TGTGCCAGCAGTGAAGGCGGGACAGGGCCACGCACAGATACGCAGTATTTT. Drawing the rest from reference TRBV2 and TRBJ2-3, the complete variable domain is EPEVTQTPSHQVTQMGQEVILRCVPISNHLYFYWYRQILGQKVEFLVSFYNNEISEKSEIFDDQFSVERPDGSNFTLKIRSTKLEDSAMYFCASSEGGTGPRTDTQYFGPGTRLTVL.

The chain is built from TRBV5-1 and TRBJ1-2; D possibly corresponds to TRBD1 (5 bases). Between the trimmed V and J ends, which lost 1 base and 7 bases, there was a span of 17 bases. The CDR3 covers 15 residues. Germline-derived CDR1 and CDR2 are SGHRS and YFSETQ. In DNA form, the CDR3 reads TGCGCCAGCAGCTTGAATGCGCGGGGGGATAGTGGCTACACCTTC. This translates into CASSLNARGDSGYTF.

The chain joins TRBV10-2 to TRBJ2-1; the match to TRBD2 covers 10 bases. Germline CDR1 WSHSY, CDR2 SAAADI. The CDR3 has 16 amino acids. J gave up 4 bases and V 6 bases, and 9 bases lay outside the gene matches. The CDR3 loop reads CASRDPGTSEYNEQFF. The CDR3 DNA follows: TGCGCCAGCAGGGATCCTGGGACTAGCGAGTACAATGAGCAGTTCTTC.

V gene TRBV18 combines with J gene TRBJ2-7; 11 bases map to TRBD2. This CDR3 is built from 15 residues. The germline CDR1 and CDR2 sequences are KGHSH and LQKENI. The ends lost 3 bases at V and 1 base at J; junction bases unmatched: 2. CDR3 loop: CASSPGLAVSYEQYF. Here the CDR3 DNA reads TGTGCCAGCTCACCGGGACTAGCGGTATCCTACGAGCAGTACTTC. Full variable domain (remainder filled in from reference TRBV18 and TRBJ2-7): NAGVMQNPRHLVRRRGQEARLRCSPMKGHSHVYWYRQLPEEGLKFMVYLQKENIIDESGMPKERFSAEFPKEGPSILRIQQVVRGDSAAYFCASSPGLAVSYEQYFGPGTRLTVT.

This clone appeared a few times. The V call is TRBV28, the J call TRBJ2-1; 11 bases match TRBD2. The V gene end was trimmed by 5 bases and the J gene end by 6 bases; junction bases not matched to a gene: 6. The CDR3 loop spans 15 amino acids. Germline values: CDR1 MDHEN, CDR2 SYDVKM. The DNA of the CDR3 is TGTGCCAGCAGTACCCTAGCGGGAGGAGGCAATGAGCAGTTCTTC. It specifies CASSTLAGGGNEQFF.

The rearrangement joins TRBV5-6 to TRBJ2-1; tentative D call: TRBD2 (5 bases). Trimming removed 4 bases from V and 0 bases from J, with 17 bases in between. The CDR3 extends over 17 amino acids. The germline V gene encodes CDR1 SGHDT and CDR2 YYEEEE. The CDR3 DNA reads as TGTGCCAGCAGCCAAACTAGAGCCCCCCTCTCCTACAATGAGCAGTTCTTC. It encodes CASSQTRAPLSYNEQFF.

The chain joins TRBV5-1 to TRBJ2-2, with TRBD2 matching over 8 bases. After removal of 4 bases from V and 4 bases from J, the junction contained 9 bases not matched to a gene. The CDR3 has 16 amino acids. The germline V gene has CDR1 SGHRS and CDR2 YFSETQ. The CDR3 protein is CASSPQAGEVTGELFF. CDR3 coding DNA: TGCGCCAGCAGCCCACAAGCGGGAGAGGTCACCGGGGAGCTGTTTTTT. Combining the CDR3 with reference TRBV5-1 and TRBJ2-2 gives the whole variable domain KAGVTQTPRYLIKTRGQQVTLSCSPISGHRSVSWYQQTPGQGLQFLFEYFSETQRNKGNFPGRFSGRQFSNSRSEMNVSTLELGDSALYLCASSPQAGEVTGELFFGEGSRLTVL.

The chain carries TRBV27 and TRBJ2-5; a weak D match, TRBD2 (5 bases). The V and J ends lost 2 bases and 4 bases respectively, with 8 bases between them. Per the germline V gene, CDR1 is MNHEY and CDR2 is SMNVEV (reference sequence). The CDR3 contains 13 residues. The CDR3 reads CASSLNGGETQYF. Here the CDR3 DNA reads TGTGCCAGCAGTTTAAATGGAGGAGAGACCCAGTACTTC.

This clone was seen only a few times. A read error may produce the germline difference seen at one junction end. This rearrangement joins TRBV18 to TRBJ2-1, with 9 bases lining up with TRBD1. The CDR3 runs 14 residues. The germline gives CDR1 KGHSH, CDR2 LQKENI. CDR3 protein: CASSLSTGGNQQFF. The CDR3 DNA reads TGTGCCAGCTCACTATCCACAGGGGGCAATCAGCAGTTCTTC.

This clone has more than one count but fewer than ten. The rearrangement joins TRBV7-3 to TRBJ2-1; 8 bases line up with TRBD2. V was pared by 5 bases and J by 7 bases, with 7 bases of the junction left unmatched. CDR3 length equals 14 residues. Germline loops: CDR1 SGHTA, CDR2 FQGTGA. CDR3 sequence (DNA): TGTGCCAGCAGCCCGACTAGCGACTGGAATGAGCAGTTCTTC. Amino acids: CASSPTSDWNEQFF.

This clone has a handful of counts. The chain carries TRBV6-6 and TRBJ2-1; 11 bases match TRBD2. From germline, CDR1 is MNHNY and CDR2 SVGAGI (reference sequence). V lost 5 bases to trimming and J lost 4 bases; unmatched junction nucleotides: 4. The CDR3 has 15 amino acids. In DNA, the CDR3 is TGTGCCAGCAGTCAACTAGCGGGGGTGTACAATGAGCAGTTCTTC. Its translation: CASSQLAGVYNEQFF.

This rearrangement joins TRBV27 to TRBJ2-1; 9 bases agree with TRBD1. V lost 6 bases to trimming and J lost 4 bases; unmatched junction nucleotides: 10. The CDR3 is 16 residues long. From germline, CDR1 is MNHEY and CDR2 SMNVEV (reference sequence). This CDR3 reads CASRTGTGKSYNEQFF. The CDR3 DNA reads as TGTGCCAGCAGAACCGGGACAGGGAAATCATACAATGAGCAGTTCTTC.

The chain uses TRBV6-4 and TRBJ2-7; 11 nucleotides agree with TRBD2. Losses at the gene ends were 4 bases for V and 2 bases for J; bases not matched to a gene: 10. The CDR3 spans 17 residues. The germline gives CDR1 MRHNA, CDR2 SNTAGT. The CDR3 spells CASSVRSGRAITYEQYF. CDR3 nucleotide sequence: TGTGCCAGCAGTGTTCGTAGCGGGAGGGCGATAACCTACGAGCAGTACTTC.

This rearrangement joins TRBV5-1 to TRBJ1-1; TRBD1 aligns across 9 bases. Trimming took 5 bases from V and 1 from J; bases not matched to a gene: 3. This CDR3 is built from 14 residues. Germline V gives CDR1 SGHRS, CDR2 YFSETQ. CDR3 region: CASRSGQGNTEAFF. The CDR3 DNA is TGCGCCAGCAGGTCGGGACAGGGGAACACTGAAGCTTTCTTT.

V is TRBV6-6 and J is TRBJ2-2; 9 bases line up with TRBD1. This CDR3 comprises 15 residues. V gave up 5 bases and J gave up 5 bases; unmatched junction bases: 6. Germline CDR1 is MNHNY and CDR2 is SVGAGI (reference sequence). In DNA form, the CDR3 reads TGTGCCAGCAGTACCGGGACAGGGAAAACCGGGGAGCTGTTTTTT. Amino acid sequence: CASSTGTGKTGELFF.

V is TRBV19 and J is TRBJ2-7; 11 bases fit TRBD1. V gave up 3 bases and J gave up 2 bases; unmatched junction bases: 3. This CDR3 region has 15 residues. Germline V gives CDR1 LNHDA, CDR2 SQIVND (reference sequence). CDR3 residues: CASSITGQGAYEQYF. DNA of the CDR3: TGTGCCAGTAGTATTACGGGACAGGGGGCCTACGAGCAGTACTTC.

The CDR3 DNA follows: TGTGCCAGCAGGCTGGACAGGGGAAACACCATATATTTT. It encodes CASRLDRGNTIYF. The rearrangement links TRBV2 to TRBJ1-3, with 7 bases lining up with TRBD1. This CDR3 is built from 13 residues. With V trimmed by 6 bases and J by 4 bases, 3 bases remained unmatched. Germline assignment: CDR1 SNHLY and CDR2 FYNNEI.